These 10 T cell receptor beta chains share one sample of origin, sequenced in a study of T cell repertoires in cytomegalovirus infection. TCRdb re-analysed the reads in MiXCR, keeping a single row per CDR3 protein. Among roughly 140,000 distinct CDR3 sequences listed, around a quarter were seen once. Specimen: PBMCs. These receptors came from a human donor in good health (CMV status not recorded). Some clones in this sample may be carry-over from other donors' samples.

This clonotype has a handful of counts. Mismatch with germline at one junction end may stem from a read error. The J gene is TRBJ2-7, the V gene TRBV2; D gene uncertain. The CDR3 consists of 14 residues. The germline V gene encodes CDR1 SNHLY and CDR2 FYNNEI. The CDR3 coding sequence is TGTGCCAGCAGTGAAGGGTCTAACTCCTACGAGCGGTACTTC. Amino acid sequence: CASSEGSNSYERYF.

Remarks on this clonotype: A much more abundant neighbour one base away suggests this may be a read error. This rearrangement joins TRBV7-8 to TRBJ2-1; D gene uncertain. Germline V lookup: CDR1 SGHVS, CDR2 FQNEAQ. CDR3 length: 14 amino acids. V lost 5 bases and J 4 bases, leaving 12 bases between the germline ends. CDR3 amino acids: CASSPNGRYNEQFF. The CDR3 region has the DNA TGTGCCAGCAGCCCTAACGGCAGGTACAATGAGCAGTTCTTC.

The chain recombines TRBV28 with TRBJ1-6; D gene unclear. The germline V gene encodes CDR1 MDHEN and CDR2 SYDVKM. The length of the CDR3 is 12 residues. V was shortened by 7 bases and J by 11 bases, with 12 bases between the two germline ends. CDR3 in amino acids: CASKRTRAPLHF. The CDR3 region has the DNA TGTGCCAGCAAGAGGACCCGAGCACCCCTCCACTTT.

This clonotype turned up a few times. The chain recombines TRBV7-9 with TRBJ1-2; D might be TRBD1 (6 bases). CDR1 is SEHNR and CDR2 is FQNEAQ in the germline V gene (reference sequence). This CDR3 has 14 residues. The V end lost 4 bases, the J end lost 4 bases, and 13 bases lay between the germline ends. CDR3 residues: CASSSQGRGYGYTF. Here the CDR3 DNA reads TGTGCCAGCAGCTCACAGGGTCGGGGCTATGGCTACACCTTC.

This clonotype was observed at least ten times. This chain's CDR3 is CASSAQGLHTDTQYF. The CDR3 DNA follows: TGTGCCAGCAGCGCCCAGGGACTACACACAGATACGCAGTATTTT. The chain has TRBV7-2 and TRBJ2-3, with 7 bases aligning to TRBD2. Trimming removed 5 bases from V and 2 bases from J; junction bases left unmatched: 7. Germline CDR1 is SGHTA and CDR2 is FQGNSA. The CDR3 consists of 15 residues.

Ten or more counts support this clonotype. The chain couples TRBV12-3 or TRBV12-4 to TRBJ1-1; D not certain. V lost 8 bases to trimming and J lost 3 bases, with 7 bases between them. The CDR3 consists of 11 residues. The CDR3 bases are TGTGCCAGCGTTGGATACACTGAAGCTTTCTTT. Protein sequence: CASVGYTEAFF.

Here the CDR3 reads CASSPGRTGFVQPQHF. The CDR3 nucleotides are TGTGCCAGCTCACCAGGTCGGACAGGGTTTGTTCAGCCCCAGCATTTT. This chain joins TRBV18 and TRBJ1-5; 8 bases line up with TRBD1. This CDR3 contains 16 residues. J gave up 6 bases and V 2 bases, and 9 bases lay outside the gene matches. Germline-derived CDR1 and CDR2 are KGHSH and LQKENI.

This clonotype was counted at least ten times. This rearrangement joins TRBV7-2 to TRBJ2-3, with TRBD2 matching over 14 bases. The CDR3 totals 17 residues. V shed 4 bases, J shed 5 bases, and the junction held 8 bases outside the gene matches. Per germline, CDR1 SGHTA and CDR2 FQGNSA. The CDR3 bases are TGTGCCAGCAGCTCCAAGGGACTAGCGGGGGTCGGAGATACGCAGTATTTT. This codes for CASSSKGLAGVGDTQYF.

V is TRBV4-3 and J is TRBJ1-4; 8 nucleotides align to TRBD1. This CDR3 comprises 14 residues. Germline V gene sequence: CDR1 LGHNA, CDR2 YSLEER. Trimming removed 0 bases from V and 6 bases from J; junction bases left unmatched: 0. As DNA, the CDR3 is TGCGCCAGCAGCCAAGAGGACAGGGATGAAAAACTGTTTTTT. Translating it yields CASSQEDRDEKLFF.

This clonotype showed up many times. The CDR3: CASSSLAGVPNTGELFF. The CDR3 nucleotides read TGTGCCAGCAGCTCGCTAGCGGGGGTCCCGAACACCGGGGAGCTGTTTTTT. J is TRBJ2-2 and V is TRBV7-2; TRBD2 agrees at 10 bases. The CDR3 covers 17 residues. Germline V lookup: CDR1 SGHTA, CDR2 FQGNSA. V lost 4 bases, J lost 0 bases, and 5 bases stayed unmatched.